The 7 T cell receptor beta chains below all came from one sample that was sequenced in a study of T cell repertoires in cytomegalovirus infection. TCRdb analysed the reads with MiXCR anew, one entry per CDR3 protein. The sample includes about 570,000 distinct CDR3 sequences, 35% to 50% of them seen just once. These TCRs are of unknown antigen specificity. This sample comprised cultured PBMCs, obtained from culture after CMV antigen stimulation. The receptor source for this set is a human donor in good health (CMV status not recorded). Some clones in this sample may be carry-over from other donors' samples.

The chain combines TRBV2 with TRBJ2-1; D unclear. Trimming cost V 7 bases and J 4 bases, with 14 bases left between them. Germline loops: CDR1 SNHLY, CDR2 FYNNEI. The CDR3 extends over 14 amino acids. The CDR3 bases are TGTGCCAGCAATTCTTTCGTTTTATACAATGAGCAGTTCTTC. Translation gives CASNSFVLYNEQFF.

This clonotype was counted only a few times. The chain combines TRBV10-2 with TRBJ2-3; D is unresolved. Germline lookup yields CDR1 WSHSY and CDR2 SAAADI. CDR3 size: 14 residues. V lost 2 bases to trimming and J lost 6 bases, with 12 bases between them. The CDR3 nucleotides are TGCGCCAGCAGTGAGAGCACGCTAGGGGATACGCAGTATTTT. The encoded protein is CASSESTLGDTQYF.

The CDR3 loop is CASSLGPTGSGNTIYF. CDR3 bases: TGTGCCAGCAGCTTAGGCCCCACAGGTTCGGGAAACACCATATATTTT. This sequence joins TRBV11-2 and TRBJ1-3; possible D gene TRBD1, 5 bases. Germline-derived CDR1 and CDR2 are SGHAT and FQNNGV. Trimming took 1 base from V and 4 from J, leaving 14 bases between them. The CDR3 covers 16 residues.

The V gene is TRBV6-5, the J gene TRBJ2-5, with D hard to call. CDR1 and CDR2 (germline): MNHEY, SVGAGI. Trimming left V 8 bases short and J 4 bases short, with 17 bases between. The CDR3 has 14 residues. Here the CDR3 DNA reads TGTGCCAGCCGCAACCGGGCCTATGGAGAGACCCAGTACTTC. It is translated as CASRNRAYGETQYF.

V and J are TRBV6-6 and TRBJ2-3; 7 nucleotides agree with TRBD1. CDR3 length: 16 amino acids. Germline V gene data show CDR1 as MNHNY and CDR2 as SVGAGI (reference sequence). The junction had 10 bases not matched to a gene; V was cut back by 5 bases and J by 2 bases. CDR3 residues: CASSAHRGLNTDTQYF. The CDR3 DNA is TGTGCCAGCAGTGCCCACAGGGGCCTTAACACAGATACGCAGTATTTT.

This clonotype was picked up many times. The chain recombines TRBV7-2 with TRBJ2-5, with TRBD2 as a possible D gene (5 bases). This CDR3 contains 16 residues. Germline lookup yields CDR1 SGHTA and CDR2 FQGNSA. V lost 5 bases and J 1 base, leaving 17 bases between the germline ends. The CDR3 is CASSRVRTVGQETQYF. The CDR3, as DNA: TGTGCCAGCAGCCGAGTGCGGACTGTTGGCCAAGAGACCCAGTACTTC.

The chain couples TRBV6-8 to TRBJ1-6; maybe TRBD1 (6 bases). Between the trimmed V and J ends, which lost 7 bases and 6 bases, there was a span of 10 bases. The CDR3 sequence is 13 residues long. CDR1 and CDR2 (germline): MNHGY, SAAAGT. In DNA form, the CDR3 reads TGTGCCAGCAAGAGACAGGTTAATTCACCCCTCCACTTT. Protein sequence: CASKRQVNSPLHF.